This T cell receptor beta chain was sequenced during a study of T cell responses to AZD1222 COVID-19 vaccine. Per germline, CDR1 LNHNV and CDR2 YYDKDF (reference sequence). After removal of 0 bases from V and 3 bases from J, the junction contained 1 base not matched to a gene. This CDR3 spans 15 amino acids. The data were produced by immunoSEQ multiplex PCR, yet TCRdb's version contains in-frame clones alone and is incomplete. The sample includes around 120,000 clones, roughly 90% of them seen just once. The input for sequencing was peripheral blood, taken on day 0 of AZD1222 vaccination. The chain is built from TRBV15 and TRBJ2-7, with TRBD1 matching 11 bases. This receptor was obtained from an adult in good health. The CDR3 protein is CATSREGTGGYEQYF. CDR3 in DNA: TGTGCCACCAGCAGAGAGGGGACAGGGGGCTACGAGCAGTACTTC.